What follows is one TCR beta chain and its context. This entry belongs to a study of blood T cell repertoires in COVID-19. Study-wide background: COVID-19 samples collected from the United States, Italy and Spain covered acute and convalescent phases. Sources were T cells, B-cell-depleted T cells, or PBMCs; the material itself was cDNA or gDNA.

Per the original methods: Scientists estimated how many nucleated cells there were by amplifying reference gene primers. Assay: immunoSEQ multiplex PCR; the TCRdb copy retains only in-frame clones and omits some. V and J calls and clone size come straight from that table; D and trimming were deduced from the DNA. The sample holds under 75,000 clones, around 80% seen once. In germline, CDR1 is SGHDT, CDR2 YYEEEE. The ends were cut back, 1 base at V and 1 base at J, with 11 bases in the middle. The CDR3 runs 16 residues. The sequence was obtained from a man in his sixties with acute or convalescent COVID-19. The sequencing sample was made of peripheral blood. The chain uses TRBV5-6 and TRBJ2-2, with D maybe TRBD2 (7 bases). CDR3 protein: CASSLWGGWNTGELFF. The CDR3 DNA is TGTGCCAGCAGCTTGTGGGGGGGCTGGAACACCGGGGAGCTGTTTTTT.